This is a list of T cell receptor beta chains from one sample in a study of cytotoxic CD8 clonotypes in ibrutinib-treated CLL. Clones were read by immunoSEQ multiplex PCR, and TCRdb kept only the in-frame ones, dropping some. The table lists about 150,000 clones, roughly three quarters of them singletons. Sequencing was performed on PBMCs, taken after 24 months of ibrutinib treatment. The receptors were gathered from a human donor with chronic lymphocytic leukemia. The CDR3 runs from the conserved cysteine through the conserved F or W. D genes are given only for firm matches. Clone size is stated in some rows and not others, as once, few, many or a class when expanded.

V gene	J gene	clone size	D gene	CDR3 DNA	CDR3 protein
TRBV6-1	TRBJ1-6	few	NA	TGTGCCACCACAGGGCCCTGGGATAATTCACCCCTCCACTTT	CATTGPWDNSPLHF
TRBV28	TRBJ2-7	once	NA	TGTGCCAGCAGTAGGGACAACCCCTACGAGCAGTACTTC	CASSRDNPYEQYF
TRBV5-1	TRBJ2-2	NA	TRBD2	TGCGCCAGCAGCTCCGGCCGACTAGCGGGGCTGGGGACCGGGGAGCTGTTTTTT	CASSSGRLAGLGTGELFF
TRBV4-2	TRBJ2-7	NA	TRBD1	TGTGCCAGCAGCCACCCGGGACAGGGTTCCTACGAGCAGTACTTC	CASSHPGQGSYEQYF
TRBV7-9	TRBJ1-3	NA	NA	TGTGCCAGCAGCCGACTGGCCGGAAACACCATATATTTT	CASSRLAGNTIYF
TRBV7-3	TRBJ2-2	NA	TRBD1	TGTGCCAGCAGCTTAATGTTCCCGGGGACAGGGTTCGACGGGGAGCTGTTTTTT	CASSLMFPGTGFDGELFF
TRBV9	TRBJ2-2	NA	NA	TGTGCCAGCAACCCCAGTGCGGGGAGAGACACCGGGGAGCTGTTTTTT	CASNPSAGRDTGELFF
TRBV28	TRBJ1-4	few	NA	TGTGCCAGCAGCCCCCAGACAGTTAGCGGACTGTTTTTT	CASSPQTVSGLFF
TRBV7-8	TRBJ1-5	NA	NA	TGTGCCAGCAGCTTTTCTGTGACAGCCAATCAGCCCCAGCATTTT	CASSFSVTANQPQHF
TRBV5-1	TRBJ1-1	once	NA	TGCGCCAGCAGCTTGGCCGCAGGGTTGTTGGAGAGCACTGAAGCTTTCTTT	CASSLAAGLLESTEAFF
TRBV5-8	TRBJ1-1	few	TRBD1	TGTGCCAGCAGCTCAGGCGGAGCTAGCCAGGGGGCGATGAACACTGAAGCTTTCTTT	CASSSGGASQGAMNTEAFF
TRBV6-5	TRBJ2-1	NA	TRBD1	TGTGCCAGCAGCGAACAGGGGCCCAATGAGCAGTTCTTC	CASSEQGPNEQFF
TRBV7-2	TRBJ1-1	NA	NA	TGTGCCAGCAGCTTTACGGCCTGGGGCACTGAAGCTTTCTTT	CASSFTAWGTEAFF
TRBV18	TRBJ1-6	NA	NA	TGTGCCAGCTCACCACTCCTGGAAGGGGGAGCCCTCCACTTT	CASSPLLEGGALHF
TRBV18	TRBJ2-1	few	NA	TGTGCCAGCTCACCGGGATCCAACAATGAGCAGTTCTTC	CASSPGSNNEQFF
TRBV9	TRBJ2-1	NA	TRBD2	TGTGCCAGCAGCCCCCGGACTAGCCCCAACAATGAGCAGTTCTTC	CASSPRTSPNNEQFF
TRBV5-1	TRBJ1-2	NA	TRBD1	TGCGCCAGCAGCGCGAATCCGGGACAGGAGGGCGGCTACACCTTC	CASSANPGQEGGYTF
TRBV18	TRBJ2-2	few	TRBD1	TGTGCCAGCTCCCCCAACAGGGGATCCGGGGAGCTGTTTTTT	CASSPNRGSGELFF
TRBV29-1	TRBJ2-6	NA	NA	TGCAGCGTCCGAATCCCAGTCGGGGCCAACGTCCTGACTTTC	CSVRIPVGANVLTF
TRBV2	TRBJ2-7	NA	NA	TGTGCCAGCAGCCCGGGGTCGTCGTACGAGCAGTACTTC	CASSPGSSYEQYF
TRBV5-4	TRBJ2-4	NA	TRBD2	TGTGCCAGCAGCTTCCCGGGAGGGGGGAAAAACATTCAGTACTTC	CASSFPGGGKNIQYF
TRBV30	TRBJ1-1	NA	NA	TGTGCCTGGGACCGCGGGGCCGCCTCACAAGCTTTCTTT	CAWDRGAASQAFF
TRBV15	TRBJ1-2	NA	NA	TGTGCCACCAGCAGAGGGGGTGATTGGGGCTATGGCTACACCTTC	CATSRGGDWGYGYTF
TRBV7-2	TRBJ1-4	NA	NA	TGTGCCAGCAGCTTAGTCACGGGTGTCGCACTGTTTTTT	CASSLVTGVALFF